These 3 T cell receptor beta chains originate from one sample sequenced in a study of blood T cells in healthy people across ages (dated by TCRdb to the mid-2010s). The library was prepared using 5' RACE. Instrument on record: Illumina HiSeq 2500. A second PCR of roughly 7 to 12 cycles was run with a J-beta primer mix and a sample-barcoded 5' primer. TCRdb took the public reads, trimmed them with fastp at Q25, ran MiXCR for clone calling and kept in-frame beta chains. When rows share a CDR3 protein, they turn into one entry using the most common DNA and genes. For this sample there are under 2,000,000 distinct CDR3 sequences; just under 50% appear just once. The top ten constitute 2.1% of the sample. The sample comprised blood. The receptors come from a woman in her 40s in good health.

The chain couples TRBV4-1 to TRBJ2-5; 8 nucleotides match TRBD2. V was pared by 0 bases and J by 3 bases, with 12 bases of the junction left unmatched. The CDR3 spans 18 residues. Germline CDR1 reads MGHRA; CDR2 reads YSYEKL. CDR3 amino acids: CASSQDRRGANRKETQYF. Written as DNA, the CDR3 is TGCGCCAGCAGCCAAGATAGGCGGGGGGCAAATCGGAAAGAGACCCAGTACTTC.

The J gene is TRBJ1-1, the V gene TRBV6-1, with 8 bases matching TRBD1. The CDR3 runs 15 residues. With V trimmed by 5 bases and J by 0 bases, 5 bases remained unmatched. Per the germline V gene, CDR1 is MNHNS and CDR2 is SASEGT. CDR3 sequence (DNA): TGTGCCAGCAGTAGGACAGGGATCATGAACACTGAAGCTTTCTTT. Translated, it gives CASSRTGIMNTEAFF.

V and J are TRBV13 and TRBJ2-7, with no clear D. The germline V gene has CDR1 PRHDT and CDR2 FYEKMQ (reference sequence). V lost 5 bases, J lost 3 bases, and 17 bases lay in between. The CDR3 has 15 amino acids. The CDR3 nucleotides read TGTGCCAGCAGCCGCCGGGCAGCCGCCCGCTACGAGCAGTACTTC. This codes for CASSRRAAARYEQYF.